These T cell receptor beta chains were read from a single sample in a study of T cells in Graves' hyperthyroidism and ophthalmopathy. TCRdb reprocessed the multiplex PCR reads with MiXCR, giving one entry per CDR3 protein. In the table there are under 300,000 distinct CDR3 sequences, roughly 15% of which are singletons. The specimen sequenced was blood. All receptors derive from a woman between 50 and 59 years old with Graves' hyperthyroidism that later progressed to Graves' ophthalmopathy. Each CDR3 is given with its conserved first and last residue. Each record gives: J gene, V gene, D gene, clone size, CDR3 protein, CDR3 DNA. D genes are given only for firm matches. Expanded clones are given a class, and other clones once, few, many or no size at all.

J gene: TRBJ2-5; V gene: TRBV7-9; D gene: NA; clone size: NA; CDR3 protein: CASSSGGHDQETQYF; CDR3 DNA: TGTGCCAGCAGCTCAGGAGGACATGACCAAGAGACCCAGTACTTC
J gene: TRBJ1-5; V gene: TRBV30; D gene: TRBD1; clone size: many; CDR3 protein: CAWSVRGRGDQPQHF; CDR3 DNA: TGTGCCTGGAGTGTACGGGGCAGGGGGGACCAGCCCCAGCATTTT
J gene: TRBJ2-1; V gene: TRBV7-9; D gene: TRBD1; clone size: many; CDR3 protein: CASRQGAYNEQFF; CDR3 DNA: TGTGCCAGCCGCCAGGGGGCCTACAATGAGCAGTTCTTC
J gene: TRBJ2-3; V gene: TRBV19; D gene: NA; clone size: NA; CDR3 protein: CASSTESGSDTQYF; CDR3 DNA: TGTGCCAGTAGTACAGAGAGTGGATCAGATACGCAGTATTTT
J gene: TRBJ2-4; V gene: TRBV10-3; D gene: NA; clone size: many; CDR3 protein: CAISESMALAKNIQYF; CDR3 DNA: TGTGCCATCAGTGAGTCGATGGCACTAGCCAAAAACATTCAGTACTTC
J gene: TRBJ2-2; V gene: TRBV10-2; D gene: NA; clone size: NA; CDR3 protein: CASSPAAGNTGELFF; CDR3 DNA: TGCGCCAGCAGTCCGGCCGCAGGAAACACCGGGGAGCTGTTTTTT
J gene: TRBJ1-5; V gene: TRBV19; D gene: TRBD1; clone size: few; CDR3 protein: CASSILKGAARLIGRQPQHF; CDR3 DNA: TGTGCCAGTAGTATACTCAAGGGGGCAGCAAGACTCATCGGGCGTCAGCCCCAGCATTTT
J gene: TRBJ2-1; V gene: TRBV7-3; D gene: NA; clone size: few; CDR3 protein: CASTAGRRNEQFF; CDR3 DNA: TGTGCCAGCACCGCCGGGAGAAGGAATGAGCAGTTCTTC
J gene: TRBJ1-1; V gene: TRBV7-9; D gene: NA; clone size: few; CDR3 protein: CASSLTQNTEAFF; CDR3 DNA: TGTGCCAGCAGCCTGACACAGAACACTGAAGCTTTCTTT
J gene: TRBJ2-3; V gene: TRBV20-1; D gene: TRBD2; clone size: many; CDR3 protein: CSARDGSGMGTDTQYF; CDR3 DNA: TGCAGTGCTAGAGATGGGAGCGGGATGGGCACAGATACGCAGTATTTT
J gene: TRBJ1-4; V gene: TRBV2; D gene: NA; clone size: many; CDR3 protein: CASSERDRRVLFF; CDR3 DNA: TGTGCCAGCAGTGAACGGGATAGGAGGGTACTGTTTTTT
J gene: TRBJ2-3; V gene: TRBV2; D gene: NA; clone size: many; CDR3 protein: CACTDTQYF; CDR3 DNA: TGTGCCTGCACAGATACGCAGTATTTT
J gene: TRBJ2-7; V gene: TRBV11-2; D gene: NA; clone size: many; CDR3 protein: CASSPLRGFREQYF; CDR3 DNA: TGTGCCAGCAGCCCGCTGAGGGGATTCCGAGAGCAGTACTTC
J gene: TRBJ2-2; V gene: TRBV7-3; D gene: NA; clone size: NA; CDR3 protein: CASSPAARGYNTGELFF; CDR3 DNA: TGTGCCAGCAGCCCCGCCGCGAGGGGGTATAACACCGGGGAGCTGTTTTTT
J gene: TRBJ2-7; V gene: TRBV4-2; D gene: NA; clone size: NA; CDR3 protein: CASSQEVRGLYEQYF; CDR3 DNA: TGTGCCAGCAGCCAAGAAGTACGGGGGCTGTACGAGCAGTACTTC
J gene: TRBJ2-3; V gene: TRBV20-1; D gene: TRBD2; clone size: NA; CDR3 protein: CSAGLLAGNTDTQYF; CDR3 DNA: TGCAGTGCTGGCCTGCTAGCGGGAAACACAGATACGCAGTATTTT
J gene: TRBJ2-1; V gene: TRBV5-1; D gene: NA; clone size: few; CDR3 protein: CASSPEGPRSYNEQFF; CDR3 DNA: TGCGCCAGCAGCCCCGAGGGACCACGCTCCTACAATGAGCAGTTCTTC
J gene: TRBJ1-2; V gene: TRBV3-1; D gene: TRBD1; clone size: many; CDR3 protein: CASSPTGANYGYTF; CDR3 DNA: TGTGCCAGCAGCCCGACAGGGGCTAACTATGGCTACACCTTC
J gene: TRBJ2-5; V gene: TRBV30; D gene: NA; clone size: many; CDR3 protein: CAWSPPGSGTQYF; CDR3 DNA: TGTGCCTGGAGCCCACCGGGGTCGGGGACCCAGTACTTC
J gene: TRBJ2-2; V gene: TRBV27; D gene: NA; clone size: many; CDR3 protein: CASSPYTGELFF; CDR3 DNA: TGTGCCAGCAGTCCGTACACCGGGGAGCTGTTTTTT
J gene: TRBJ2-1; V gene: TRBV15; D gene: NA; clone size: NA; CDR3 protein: CATSSSNLGGNEQFF; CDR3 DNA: TGTGCCACCAGCAGCTCGAACTTGGGGGGCAATGAGCAGTTCTTC
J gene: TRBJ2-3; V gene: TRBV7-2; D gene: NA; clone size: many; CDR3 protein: CASSSPGPRGADTQYF; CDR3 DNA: TGTGCCAGCAGCTCGCCGGGACCCCGTGGCGCAGATACGCAGTATTTT
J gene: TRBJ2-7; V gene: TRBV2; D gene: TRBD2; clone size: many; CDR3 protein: CASSDGLADYEQYF; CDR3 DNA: TGTGCCAGCAGTGACGGACTAGCGGACTACGAGCAGTACTTC
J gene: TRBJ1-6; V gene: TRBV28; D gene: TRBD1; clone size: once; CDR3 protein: CASSLDRDNSPLHF; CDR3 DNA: TGTGCCAGCAGTTTGGACAGGGATAATTCACCCCTCCACTTT
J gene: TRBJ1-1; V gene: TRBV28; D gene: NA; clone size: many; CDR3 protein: CASSFRNTEAFF; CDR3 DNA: TGTGCCAGCAGTTTCAGGAACACTGAAGCTTTCTTT
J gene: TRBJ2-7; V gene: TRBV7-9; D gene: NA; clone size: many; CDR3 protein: CASSSRTDISYEQYF; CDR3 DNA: TGTGCCAGCAGCTCCAGGACAGACATCTCCTACGAGCAGTACTTC
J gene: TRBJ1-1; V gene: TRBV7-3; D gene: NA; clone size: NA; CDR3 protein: CASSLKPGARDEAFF; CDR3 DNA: TGTGCCAGCAGCTTAAAGCCGGGGGCAAGGGATGAAGCTTTCTTT
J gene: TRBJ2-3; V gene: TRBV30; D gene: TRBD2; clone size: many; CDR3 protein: CAWSFLAGGDTQYF; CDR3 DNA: TGTGCCTGGAGTTTTCTAGCGGGGGGGGATACGCAGTATTTT
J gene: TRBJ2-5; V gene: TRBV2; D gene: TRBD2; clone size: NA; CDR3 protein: CASSDEAGVGEETQYF; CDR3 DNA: TGTGCCAGCAGTGATGAGGCGGGAGTAGGGGAAGAGACCCAGTACTTC
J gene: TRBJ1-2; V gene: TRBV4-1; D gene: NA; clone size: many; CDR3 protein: CASSQGWTANYGYTF; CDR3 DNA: TGCGCCAGCAGCCAGGGATGGACGGCGAACTATGGCTACACCTTC
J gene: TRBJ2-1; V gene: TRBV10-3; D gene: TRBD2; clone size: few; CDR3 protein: CAISARLAGGRNEQFF; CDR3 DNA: TGTGCCATCAGCGCTAGACTAGCGGGAGGGCGAAATGAGCAGTTCTTC
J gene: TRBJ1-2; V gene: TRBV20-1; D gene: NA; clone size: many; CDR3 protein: CICPESGGYTF; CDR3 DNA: TGCATTTGCCCAGAGAGTGGTGGCTACACCTTC
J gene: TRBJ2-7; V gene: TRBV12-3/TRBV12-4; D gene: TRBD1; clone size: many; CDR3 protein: CASRDRGATYEQYF; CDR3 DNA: TGTGCCAGCAGGGACAGGGGGGCCACCTACGAGCAGTACTTC
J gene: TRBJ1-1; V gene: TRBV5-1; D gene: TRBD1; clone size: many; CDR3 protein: CASSGQGASAEAFF; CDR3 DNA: TGCGCCAGCAGCGGGCAGGGGGCCTCGGCTGAAGCTTTCTTT
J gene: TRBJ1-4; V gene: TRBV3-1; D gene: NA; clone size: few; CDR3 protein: CASSLSGEKLFF; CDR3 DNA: TGTGCCAGCAGCCTATCGGGAGAAAAACTGTTTTTT
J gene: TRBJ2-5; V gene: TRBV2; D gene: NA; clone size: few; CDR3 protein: CASTKGGGETQYF; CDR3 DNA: TGTGCCAGCACAAAGGGGGGGGGAGAGACCCAGTACTTC
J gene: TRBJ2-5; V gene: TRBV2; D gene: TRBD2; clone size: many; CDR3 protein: CASAREGQETQYF; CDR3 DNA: TGTGCCAGCGCCAGGGAGGGGCAAGAGACCCAGTACTTC
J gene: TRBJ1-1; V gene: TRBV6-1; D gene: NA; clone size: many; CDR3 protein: CASIIVPEAFF; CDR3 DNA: TGTGCCAGCATTATAGTCCCTGAAGCTTTCTTT
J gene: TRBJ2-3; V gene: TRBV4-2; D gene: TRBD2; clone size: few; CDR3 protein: CASSQGTSGRAEDTQYF; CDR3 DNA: TGTGCCAGCAGCCAAGGTACTAGCGGGAGGGCCGAAGATACGCAGTATTTT
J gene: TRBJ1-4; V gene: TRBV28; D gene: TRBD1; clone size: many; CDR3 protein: CASSPGTGGEKKLFF; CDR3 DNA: TGTGCCAGCAGCCCTGGGACAGGGGGCGAAAAAAAACTGTTTTTT
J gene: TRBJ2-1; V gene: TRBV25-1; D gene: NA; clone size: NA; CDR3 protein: CASTTSSNNNEQFF; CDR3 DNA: TGTGCCAGTACGACGTCTAGCAATAACAATGAGCAGTTCTTC
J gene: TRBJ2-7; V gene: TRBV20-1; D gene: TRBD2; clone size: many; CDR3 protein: CSAGETSGRRLYEQYF; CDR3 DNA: TGCAGTGCTGGCGAGACTAGCGGGAGGAGGCTCTACGAGCAGTACTTC
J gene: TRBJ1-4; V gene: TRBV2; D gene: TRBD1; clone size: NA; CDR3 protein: CASRLFGTGNEKLFF; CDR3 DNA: TGTGCCAGCAGATTATTTGGGACAGGGAATGAAAAACTGTTTTTT
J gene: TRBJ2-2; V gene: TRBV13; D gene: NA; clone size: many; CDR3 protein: CASSLGPGTGELFF; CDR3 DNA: TGTGCCAGCAGCTTAGGGCCAGGCACCGGGGAGCTGTTTTTT
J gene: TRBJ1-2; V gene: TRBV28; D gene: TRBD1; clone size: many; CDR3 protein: CASVGQVWDGYTF; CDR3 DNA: TGTGCCAGCGTCGGACAGGTGTGGGATGGCTACACCTTC
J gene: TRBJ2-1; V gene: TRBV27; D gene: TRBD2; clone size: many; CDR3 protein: CASNLRLAAFYNEQFF; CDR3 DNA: TGTGCCAGCAATTTAAGACTAGCGGCCTTTTACAATGAGCAGTTCTTC
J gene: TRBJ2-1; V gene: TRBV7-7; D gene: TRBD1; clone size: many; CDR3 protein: CASSLVVGQVNEQFF; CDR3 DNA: TGTGCTAGCAGCTTAGTAGTCGGACAGGTGAATGAGCAGTTCTTC
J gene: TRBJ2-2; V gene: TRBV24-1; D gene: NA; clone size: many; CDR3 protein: CATSDQSTESGELFF; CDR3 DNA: TGTGCCACCAGTGATCAGTCGACCGAGAGCGGGGAGCTGTTTTTT
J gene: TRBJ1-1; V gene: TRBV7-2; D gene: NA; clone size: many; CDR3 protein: CASSKARGSPEAFF; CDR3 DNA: TGTGCCAGCTCTAAAGCGAGAGGGAGCCCTGAAGCTTTCTTT
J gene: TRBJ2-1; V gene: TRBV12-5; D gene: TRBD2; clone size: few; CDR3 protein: CASGLSGSSEQFF; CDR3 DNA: TGTGCTAGTGGTTTGAGCGGGAGCAGTGAGCAGTTCTTC
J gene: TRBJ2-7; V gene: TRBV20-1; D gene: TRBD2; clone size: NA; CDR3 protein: CSALGLAGRYEQYF; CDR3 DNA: TGCAGTGCTCTTGGACTAGCGGGACGGTACGAGCAGTACTTC
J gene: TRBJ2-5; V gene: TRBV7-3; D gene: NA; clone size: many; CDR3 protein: CASSLGPGGETQYF; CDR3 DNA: TGTGCCAGCAGCTTAGGACCCGGAGGAGAGACCCAGTACTTC